One and the same sample provided the 5 T cell receptor beta chains below, sequenced in a study of T cell changes during pregnancy in multiple sclerosis. Profiled with immunoSEQ multiplex PCR; TCRdb holds only in-frame clones, not every one. The table lists approximately 40,000 clones, over 70% of them singletons. The sequencing here drew on peripheral blood, taken in the first trimester of pregnancy. These receptors came from a female donor in good health, enrolled as a control in a pregnancy study.

The chain employs TRBV6-1 and TRBJ2-3, with D perhaps TRBD2 (5 bases). The CDR3 sequence is 14 residues long. CDR1 and CDR2 (germline): MNHNS, SASEGT. V was trimmed by 3 bases and J by 4 bases, leaving 11 bases between them. The CDR3 DNA follows: TGTGCCAGCAGTGAGGGCGGAGGTTCAGATACGCAGTATTTT. Protein sequence: CASSEGGGSDTQYF.

J is TRBJ1-2 and V is TRBV6-5; possibly TRBD1 for D (6 bases). Deletions cut 4 bases from V and 3 bases from J, with 9 bases between. The germline gives CDR1 MNHEY, CDR2 SVGAGI. The CDR3 extends over 13 amino acids. CDR3 residues: CASSFSGDYGYTF. CDR3 nucleotides: TGTGCCAGCAGTTTTTCAGGGGACTATGGCTACACCTTC.

V is TRBV5-1 and J is TRBJ2-7; TRBD2 is a possible D gene (6 bases). Germline-derived CDR1 and CDR2 are SGHRS and YFSETQ. The length of the CDR3 is 16 residues. Trimming removed 4 bases from V and 1 base from J, with 18 bases in between. The CDR3 sequence: CASSPRSDGGSYEQYF. The CDR3 bases are TGCGCCAGCAGCCCAAGGTCCGACGGGGGATCCTACGAGCAGTACTTC. The whole variable domain, filled in from reference TRBV5-1 and TRBJ2-7, reads KAGVTQTPRYLIKTRGQQVTLSCSPISGHRSVSWYQQTPGQGLQFLFEYFSETQRNKGNFPGRFSGRQFSNSRSEMNVSTLELGDSALYLCASSPRSDGGSYEQYFGPGTRLTVT.

This chain connects TRBV19 to TRBJ1-5, with 7 positions matching TRBD1. The germline CDR1 and CDR2 sequences are LNHDA and SQIVND (reference sequence). The ends lost 8 bases at V and 2 bases at J; junction bases unmatched: 9. CDR3 size: 15 residues. As DNA, the CDR3 is TGTGCCAGTCGACAAGGGGGCAACGGCAATCAGCCCCAGCATTTT. Translation gives CASRQGGNGNQPQHF.

V usage is TRBV28 and J usage is TRBJ1-4, with 12 bases matching TRBD1. This CDR3 has 18 residues. CDR1 is MDHEN, CDR2 SYDVKM, per germline. The V gene end was trimmed by 4 bases and the J gene end by 4 bases; junction bases not matched to a gene: 10. The CDR3, as DNA: TGTGCCAGCAGTTCGACCGGGACAGGGGGCGCGGGTAATGAAAAACTGTTTTTT. Residues: CASSSTGTGGAGNEKLFF. The complete variable domain, with remaining parts taken from reference TRBV28 and TRBJ1-4, reads DVKVTQSSRYLVKRTGEKVFLECVQDMDHENMFWYRQDPGLGLRLIYFSYDVKMKEKGDIPEGYSVSREKKERFSLILESASTNQTSMYLCASSSTGTGGAGNEKLFFGSGTQLSVL.